These T cell receptor beta chains were read from a single sample in a study of blood T cell repertoires in COVID-19. Profiled with immunoSEQ multiplex PCR; TCRdb holds only in-frame clones, not every one. Altogether some 100,000 clones are present, roughly 88% being singletons, with the ten largest covering under 30%. The source material was peripheral blood. The receptors here all came from a human donor in a cohort sampled during active COVID-19. CDR3s include the opening cysteine and the closing phenylalanine or tryptophan. The order of the fields is J gene, clone size, D gene, V gene, CDR3 DNA, CDR3 protein. The D gene is left open where the match is weak. The size entry is marked missing in some rows and otherwise reads once, few, many or a size class.

j_gene: TRBJ2-7; abundance: -; d_gene: TRBD2; v_gene: TRBV25-1; CDR3nt: TGTGCCAGCAGTCGTGCGGGAGGACGGGAAGAGCAGTACTTC; CDR3aa: CASSRAGGREEQYF
j_gene: TRBJ2-7; abundance: -; d_gene: TRBD2; v_gene: TRBV6-2/TRBV6-3; CDR3nt: TGTGCCAGCAGTTACTCCCAACTAGCGGGAAAGTACGAGCAGTACTTC; CDR3aa: CASSYSQLAGKYEQYF
j_gene: TRBJ2-1; abundance: -; d_gene: TRBD2; v_gene: TRBV18; CDR3nt: TGTGCCAGCTCACCACAGATGACTAGCGGGAGAGTCAATGAGCAGTTCTTC; CDR3aa: CASSPQMTSGRVNEQFF
j_gene: TRBJ1-1; abundance: -; d_gene: -; v_gene: TRBV15; CDR3nt: TGTGCCACCAGCAGAATTTGGACGGACAGAAGGTTCACTGAAGCTTTCTTT; CDR3aa: CATSRIWTDRRFTEAFF
j_gene: TRBJ1-5; abundance: -; d_gene: TRBD1; v_gene: TRBV5-6; CDR3nt: TGTGCCAGCAGCTTACAGGGGGTCTCTCAGCCCCAGCATTTT; CDR3aa: CASSLQGVSQPQHF
j_gene: TRBJ1-1; abundance: -; d_gene: -; v_gene: TRBV28; CDR3nt: TGTGCCAGCAGTTTTAGGGGTGGCACTGAAGCTTTCTTT; CDR3aa: CASSFRGGTEAFF
j_gene: TRBJ2-2; abundance: -; d_gene: -; v_gene: TRBV2; CDR3nt: TGTGCCAGCAGCCCCAAAGGAGGGAACACCGGGGAGCTGTTTTTT; CDR3aa: CASSPKGGNTGELFF
j_gene: TRBJ2-3; abundance: -; d_gene: -; v_gene: TRBV5-1; CDR3nt: TGCGCCAGCAGCTTGGTTCAGGCAACAGATACGCAGTATTTT; CDR3aa: CASSLVQATDTQYF
j_gene: TRBJ1-2; abundance: -; d_gene: -; v_gene: TRBV9; CDR3nt: TGTGCCAGCAGCTCCTCGGGGGTCGACCATCCAAACTATGGCTACACCTTC; CDR3aa: CASSSSGVDHPNYGYTF
j_gene: TRBJ2-2; abundance: few; d_gene: TRBD1; v_gene: TRBV6-5; CDR3nt: TGTGCCACAGACAGGGGAAACACCGGGGAGCTGTTTTTT; CDR3aa: CATDRGNTGELFF
j_gene: TRBJ2-5; abundance: -; d_gene: TRBD1; v_gene: TRBV28; CDR3nt: TGTGCCAGCAGTTTTCCGGGACAGGGGGTAGAGACCCAGTACTTC; CDR3aa: CASSFPGQGVETQYF
j_gene: TRBJ2-5; abundance: -; d_gene: TRBD2; v_gene: TRBV6-2/TRBV6-3; CDR3nt: TGTGCCAGTAGCCGGGGACTAGCCCAAGAGACCCAGTACTTC; CDR3aa: CASSRGLAQETQYF
j_gene: TRBJ2-7; abundance: -; d_gene: TRBD1; v_gene: TRBV7-9; CDR3nt: TGTGCCAGCAGTCGGGACAGGGACGAGCAGTACTTC; CDR3aa: CASSRDRDEQYF
j_gene: TRBJ2-1; abundance: -; d_gene: TRBD2; v_gene: TRBV27; CDR3nt: TGTGCCAGCAGCTCGGGAGGGGGCTACAATGAGCAGTTCTTC; CDR3aa: CASSSGGGYNEQFF
j_gene: TRBJ2-7; abundance: -; d_gene: -; v_gene: TRBV6-6; CDR3nt: TGTGCCGGACAAACAGATTCCTACGAGCAGTACTTC; CDR3aa: CAGQTDSYEQYF
j_gene: TRBJ1-5; abundance: -; d_gene: -; v_gene: TRBV3-1/TRBV3-2; CDR3nt: TGTGCCAGCAGCCAAGATGGGCGGGCAAATCAGCCCCAGCATTTT; CDR3aa: CASSQDGRANQPQHF
j_gene: TRBJ1-2; abundance: -; d_gene: TRBD1; v_gene: TRBV6-5; CDR3nt: TGTGCCAGCAGTTACTCCAGGGGGGTTGGCTACACCTTC; CDR3aa: CASSYSRGVGYTF
j_gene: TRBJ1-3; abundance: once; d_gene: -; v_gene: TRBV28; CDR3nt: TGTGCCAGCAGTTTCCCAGGGGCTGGTGGAAACACCATATATTTT; CDR3aa: CASSFPGAGGNTIYF
j_gene: TRBJ2-1; abundance: -; d_gene: -; v_gene: TRBV18; CDR3nt: TGTGCCAGCTCACCCGACTACGGTGAGCAGTTCTTC; CDR3aa: CASSPDYGEQFF
j_gene: TRBJ2-7; abundance: once; d_gene: TRBD1; v_gene: TRBV19; CDR3nt: TGTGCCAGTAGTACGCGGACAGGGAACTACGAGCAGTACTTC; CDR3aa: CASSTRTGNYEQYF
j_gene: TRBJ2-5; abundance: -; d_gene: TRBD2; v_gene: TRBV7-2; CDR3nt: TGTGCCAGCAGCTTCCGACTAGCGGGGGGGACAGAGACCCAGTACTTC; CDR3aa: CASSFRLAGGTETQYF
j_gene: TRBJ2-7; abundance: -; d_gene: TRBD1; v_gene: TRBV10-2; CDR3nt: TGCGCCAGCAGTGAGATTCAGGGGGTCGAGCAGTACTTC; CDR3aa: CASSEIQGVEQYF
j_gene: TRBJ1-3; abundance: -; d_gene: -; v_gene: TRBV5-1; CDR3nt: TGCGCCAGCAGCATAGAGGACACTCGGAACACCATATATTTT; CDR3aa: CASSIEDTRNTIYF
j_gene: TRBJ2-5; abundance: -; d_gene: TRBD1; v_gene: TRBV6-5; CDR3nt: TGTGCCAGCAGTCCCCGGACAGGGAGGGAGACCCAGTACTTC; CDR3aa: CASSPRTGRETQYF
j_gene: TRBJ2-1; abundance: -; d_gene: TRBD2; v_gene: TRBV4-2; CDR3nt: TGTGCCAGCAGCCTAGCGGGAGAGGGGAATGAGCAGTTCTTC; CDR3aa: CASSLAGEGNEQFF
j_gene: TRBJ1-6; abundance: -; d_gene: TRBD1; v_gene: TRBV18; CDR3nt: TGTGCCAGCTCACGAGGGACAGATAGTTGGAATTCTTCACCCCTCCACTTT; CDR3aa: CASSRGTDSWNSSPLHF
j_gene: TRBJ2-3; abundance: few; d_gene: -; v_gene: TRBV5-1; CDR3nt: TGCGCCAGCAGGATTTTCGGTTCGGGCACAGATACGCAGTATTTT; CDR3aa: CASRIFGSGTDTQYF
j_gene: TRBJ1-3; abundance: -; d_gene: TRBD1; v_gene: TRBV7-2; CDR3nt: TGTGCCAGCAGCTTTCTACAGGGGGGAAACACCATATATTTT; CDR3aa: CASSFLQGGNTIYF
j_gene: TRBJ1-5; abundance: -; d_gene: -; v_gene: TRBV24-1; CDR3nt: TGTGCCACCAGTGGAGGAAGGATCGATCAGCCCCAGCATTTT; CDR3aa: CATSGGRIDQPQHF
j_gene: TRBJ2-5; abundance: -; d_gene: TRBD2; v_gene: TRBV18; CDR3nt: TGTGCCAGCTCAGGGACTAGCGGGGGTCAAGAGACCCAGTACTTC; CDR3aa: CASSGTSGGQETQYF
j_gene: TRBJ1-2; abundance: once; d_gene: TRBD1; v_gene: TRBV4-3; CDR3nt: TGCGCCAGCAGCCAAGAGTGGACAGGCCTAAACTATGGCTACACCTTC; CDR3aa: CASSQEWTGLNYGYTF
j_gene: TRBJ1-5; abundance: -; d_gene: TRBD1; v_gene: TRBV5-4; CDR3nt: TGTGCCAGCAGCACAGGGGCAGATCAGCCCCAGCATTTT; CDR3aa: CASSTGADQPQHF
j_gene: TRBJ1-6; abundance: -; d_gene: TRBD1; v_gene: TRBV5-6; CDR3nt: TGTGCCAGCAGCACAGGGGCGACCTATAATTCACCCCTCCACTTT; CDR3aa: CASSTGATYNSPLHF
j_gene: TRBJ2-1; abundance: -; d_gene: -; v_gene: TRBV11-2; CDR3nt: TGTGCCAGCAGCTTAGGGGGGCTTAATTCACTAATCTCCTACAATGAGCAGTTCTTC; CDR3aa: CASSLGGLNSLISYNEQFF
j_gene: TRBJ2-3; abundance: -; d_gene: -; v_gene: TRBV27; CDR3nt: TGTGCCAGCAGTTTAGTTGGAGGAAGGCAGGCAGATACGCAGTATTTT; CDR3aa: CASSLVGGRQADTQYF
j_gene: TRBJ1-5; abundance: -; d_gene: -; v_gene: TRBV10-3; CDR3nt: TGTGCCATCAGCCCTGACAGCGATCAGCCCCAGCATTTT; CDR3aa: CAISPDSDQPQHF
j_gene: TRBJ1-1; abundance: -; d_gene: -; v_gene: TRBV7-2; CDR3nt: TGTGCCAGCAGCTTAGGTAGCACTGAAGCTTTCTTT; CDR3aa: CASSLGSTEAFF
j_gene: TRBJ2-5; abundance: few; d_gene: -; v_gene: TRBV7-8; CDR3nt: TGTGCCAGCAGCTTCGGGGGGCCTAAAGAGACCCAGTACTTC; CDR3aa: CASSFGGPKETQYF
j_gene: TRBJ2-5; abundance: -; d_gene: TRBD2; v_gene: TRBV6-2/TRBV6-3; CDR3nt: TGTGCCAGCAGTTACTCAGGACCCCTAGCGGGGGTTGAGACCCAGTACTTC; CDR3aa: CASSYSGPLAGVETQYF
j_gene: TRBJ2-7; abundance: once; d_gene: -; v_gene: TRBV5-1; CDR3nt: TGCGCCAGCACCGGTGAGGGAGAGCAGTACTTC; CDR3aa: CASTGEGEQYF
j_gene: TRBJ1-4; abundance: -; d_gene: TRBD1; v_gene: TRBV30; CDR3nt: TGTGCCTGCCCGGGACAGGGTTTTGAAAAACTGTTTTTT; CDR3aa: CACPGQGFEKLFF
j_gene: TRBJ2-5; abundance: few; d_gene: TRBD1; v_gene: TRBV7-2; CDR3nt: TGTGCCAGCAGCTACACAGGGGGAGAGACCCAGTACTTC; CDR3aa: CASSYTGGETQYF
j_gene: TRBJ2-2; abundance: -; d_gene: -; v_gene: TRBV4-1; CDR3nt: TGCGCCAGCAGCCAAGATCTTTCGAGGGTTTGGACCGGGGAGCTGTTTTTT; CDR3aa: CASSQDLSRVWTGELFF
j_gene: TRBJ1-2; abundance: -; d_gene: -; v_gene: TRBV7-2; CDR3nt: TGTGCCAGCAGCCCGAGGGTTCTGGGCCATGGCTACACCTTC; CDR3aa: CASSPRVLGHGYTF
j_gene: TRBJ2-2; abundance: -; d_gene: -; v_gene: TRBV6-2/TRBV6-3; CDR3nt: TGTGCCAGCAGTTGGGGAGGCAGTACCGGGGAGCTGTTTTTT; CDR3aa: CASSWGGSTGELFF
j_gene: TRBJ2-5; abundance: few; d_gene: TRBD1; v_gene: TRBV9; CDR3nt: TGTGCCAGCAGCGCGAGGGCGGGACAGGGGTACGAGACCCAGTACTTC; CDR3aa: CASSARAGQGYETQYF
j_gene: TRBJ1-6; abundance: -; d_gene: -; v_gene: TRBV15; CDR3nt: TGTGCCACCAGCAGGGGGGTCCAAACAGGGACCAATTCACCCCTCCACTTT; CDR3aa: CATSRGVQTGTNSPLHF
j_gene: TRBJ1-2; abundance: -; d_gene: TRBD1; v_gene: TRBV5-6; CDR3nt: TGTGCCAGCAGCTTGGAACAGGGGGCGCGAGGCTACACCTTC; CDR3aa: CASSLEQGARGYTF
j_gene: TRBJ2-7; abundance: -; d_gene: -; v_gene: TRBV9; CDR3nt: TGTGCCAGCAGCGCCGGCCCGGGATTTCTTTACGAGCAGTACTTC; CDR3aa: CASSAGPGFLYEQYF
j_gene: TRBJ1-1; abundance: -; d_gene: -; v_gene: TRBV11-2; CDR3nt: TGTGCCAGCAGCTTAACACCGGCCAGGGCGGACACTGAAGCTTTCTTT; CDR3aa: CASSLTPARADTEAFF
j_gene: TRBJ2-4; abundance: -; d_gene: -; v_gene: TRBV2; CDR3nt: TGTGCCAGCAGTGCGTACAGTTCAAACATTCAGTACTTC; CDR3aa: CASSAYSSNIQYF
j_gene: TRBJ2-7; abundance: -; d_gene: TRBD1; v_gene: TRBV27; CDR3nt: TGTGCCAGCAGTTCCAGGGGGTCCCACGAGCAGTACTTC; CDR3aa: CASSSRGSHEQYF
j_gene: TRBJ1-1; abundance: -; d_gene: -; v_gene: TRBV19; CDR3nt: TGTGCCAGTAGTATTTCCAGGAACACTGAAGCTTTCTTT; CDR3aa: CASSISRNTEAFF
j_gene: TRBJ2-1; abundance: -; d_gene: TRBD2; v_gene: TRBV19; CDR3nt: TGTGCCACCCATCTAGGTCCAAGCGGGAGTTACAATGAGCAGTTCTTC; CDR3aa: CATHLGPSGSYNEQFF
j_gene: TRBJ2-5; abundance: -; d_gene: -; v_gene: TRBV5-1; CDR3nt: TGCGCCAGCAGTACAGGTTCATACCAAGAGACCCAGTACTTC; CDR3aa: CASSTGSYQETQYF
j_gene: TRBJ1-3; abundance: -; d_gene: TRBD1; v_gene: TRBV18; CDR3nt: TGTGCCAGCTCCGCCTCAGGGGGAAGGAACACCATATATTTT; CDR3aa: CASSASGGRNTIYF
j_gene: TRBJ2-2; abundance: -; d_gene: TRBD1; v_gene: TRBV7-9; CDR3nt: TGTGCCAGCAGGGTGGACAGGTCGACCGGGGAGCTGTTTTTT; CDR3aa: CASRVDRSTGELFF
j_gene: TRBJ1-4; abundance: -; d_gene: TRBD1; v_gene: TRBV30; CDR3nt: TGTGCCTGGAGGGGAGGGGACAGGGTGGAAAAACTGTTTTTT; CDR3aa: CAWRGGDRVEKLFF
j_gene: TRBJ2-1; abundance: -; d_gene: -; v_gene: TRBV28; CDR3nt: TGTGCCAGCAGTCGTCTTACGGGAGCGGCTTACAATGAGCAGTTCTTC; CDR3aa: CASSRLTGAAYNEQFF
j_gene: TRBJ1-1; abundance: -; d_gene: -; v_gene: TRBV3-1/TRBV3-2; CDR3nt: TGTGCCAGCAGCCCCCTTCCCCCCCGCGACACTGAAGCTTTCTTT; CDR3aa: CASSPLPPRDTEAFF